The entry that follows covers one TCR beta chain sequence. Per the germline V gene, CDR1 is SGHRS and CDR2 is YFSETQ. The V and J ends lost 2 bases and 7 bases, in that order; junction bases with no gene match: 17. The CDR3 has 18 residues. The sample is drawn from a study of shared T cell receptors in the human thymus. The protocol was immunoSEQ multiplex PCR, while the TCRdb copy is restricted to in-frame clones and leaves out a portion. The repertoire has roughly 710,000 clones, roughly 85% of them found once; the top ten carry around 0.0094%. This sample was also put to use in a study of human thymus T cells.

Sequences were obtained from thymocytes. The TCR comes from a girl under three years old with a congenital heart defect. The chain carries TRBV5-1 and TRBJ2-2, with 7 bases aligning to TRBD1. The CDR3 DNA reads TGCGCCAGCAGCTTCATTTGTACCGGGACAGTAATAGACGGGGAGCTGTTTTTT. The encoded protein is CASSFICTGTVIDGELFF.